This note documents a single T cell receptor beta chain sequence. Mismatch with germline at one junction end may stem from a read error. Clones were read by immunoSEQ multiplex PCR, and TCRdb kept only the in-frame ones, dropping some. The sample lists around 260,000 clones, over 75% occurring once. In germline, CDR1 is MNHNY, CDR2 SVGAGI (reference sequence). The CDR3 is 13 residues long. This sample is drawn from a study of blood T cell repertoires in COVID-19. Study details: The samples span acute and convalescent COVID-19 from the United States, Italy and Spain.

The TCR comes from a human donor in a cohort sampled during active COVID-19. The chain links TRBV6-6 to TRBJ2-1, with D tentatively TRBD2 (5 bases). Specimen: peripheral blood. CDR3 in amino acids: CASSSRAQAAGIF. In DNA, the CDR3 is TGTGCCAGCAGTTCCCGGGCCCAAGCCGCCGGGATCTTC.